This T cell receptor beta chain was identified during a study of T cells in Graves' hyperthyroidism and ophthalmopathy. This clonotype was counted between two and nine times. CDR1 is LGHNT, CDR2 FRNRAP, per germline. V lost 5 bases to trimming and J lost 3 bases, with 11 bases between them. The CDR3 length is 14 residues. Amplification yielded TCR beta CDR3 regions, with RNA transcripts as the source. RT-PCR in the first round (using the HTBI primer set) targeted the TCR CDR3. TCRdb itself ran the multiplex PCR reads through MiXCR, one entry per CDR3 protein. The profile shows hundreds of thousands of distinct CDR3 sequences, approximately 19% of them singletons.

The chain carries TRBV12-5 and TRBJ1-5; D perhaps matches TRBD1 (6 bases). The receptor was derived from a woman aged 45-65 years with Graves' hyperthyroidism that later progressed to Graves' ophthalmopathy. Source material: blood. CDR3 DNA: TGTGCTAGTGGTGGCACAGGGTACAATCAGCCCCAGCATTTT. It yields the protein CASGGTGYNQPQHF.